This is a list of T cell receptor beta chains from one sample in a study of beta chain features in type 1 diabetes. Measured with immunoSEQ multiplex PCR; TCRdb has only the in-frame clones, and not every one. Of under 950,000 clones detected, roughly 17% appear once; the ten largest clones hold around 0.02%. The specimen sequenced was naive CD4+ T cells from blood. Every receptor here comes from a woman aged 18-29 years in good health. CDR3s include the opening cysteine and the closing phenylalanine or tryptophan. A D gene is named only where the DNA matches it firmly. Where a row states a size, it is once, few, many or the class of an expanded clone; other rows omit it.

>.|.|TRBJ1-5|TRBV7-9
CASSGERVGQPQHF
TGTGCCAGCAGCGGCGAAAGGGTAGGGCAGCCCCAGCATTTT
>.|TRBD1|TRBJ2-7|TRBV7-3
CASSLAETGAYEQYF
TGTGCCAGCAGCTTGGCAGAGACAGGGGCCTACGAGCAGTACTTC
>.|.|TRBJ1-2|TRBV7-9
CASSLSASYGYTF
TGTGCCAGCAGCTTAAGTGCCAGCTATGGCTACACCTTC
>.|TRBD1|TRBJ1-5|TRBV19
CASNPWGQGRQPQHF
TGTGCCAGTAACCCTTGGGGACAGGGAAGGCAGCCCCAGCATTTT
>.|TRBD2|TRBJ2-2|TRBV9
CASSVAGLAAGELFF
TGTGCCAGCAGCGTAGCGGGACTAGCCGCCGGGGAGCTGTTTTTT
>few|TRBD2|TRBJ2-3|TRBV7-9
CASSQVAGAADTQYF
TGTGCCAGCAGTCAAGTAGCGGGAGCGGCAGATACGCAGTATTTT
>few|TRBD1|TRBJ1-2|TRBV6-6
CASRGQNYGYTF
TGTGCCAGCAGGGGACAGAACTATGGCTACACCTTC
>few|.|TRBJ2-2|TRBV2
CASRQGGAGELFF
TGTGCCAGCCGACAGGGAGGCGCCGGGGAGCTGTTTTTT
>.|TRBD2|TRBJ2-3|TRBV11-2
CANSPGLATDTQYF
TGTGCCAACAGCCCAGGACTAGCCACAGATACGCAGTATTTT
>.|TRBD1|TRBJ1-5|TRBV7-9
CASSLVGTGGLRQPQHF
TGTGCCAGCAGCTTGGTCGGGACAGGGGGCTTGCGTCAGCCCCAGCATTTT
>.|.|TRBJ2-5|TRBV7-9
CASSLLLAETQYF
TGTGCCAGCAGCTTACTCCTAGCGGAGACCCAGTACTTC
>.|.|TRBJ1-5|TRBV2
CASSRRGLSNQPQHF
TGTGCCAGCAGTCGTAGGGGTCTAAGCAATCAGCCCCAGCATTTT
>few|TRBD1|TRBJ1-1|TRBV29-1
CSGHRGAEAFF
TGCAGCGGCCACAGGGGCGCTGAAGCTTTCTTT